The 3 T cell receptor beta chains reported below all come from one sample, sequenced in a study of T cells after yellow fever vaccination. One entry per CDR3 protein results from TCRdb running MiXCR on the 5' RACE reads. Altogether about 320,000 distinct CDR3 sequences are present, over 3.5% being singletons, with the ten largest covering roughly a fifth. Here the sequenced sample was PBMCs, taken 15 days after the yellow fever booster vaccination. These receptor sequences come from a man younger than 35 who received the YFV17D yellow fever vaccine.

This clonotype has at least ten counts. The J gene is TRBJ1-4, the V gene TRBV6-5; possible D gene TRBD1, 6 bases. V was pared by 2 bases and J by 7 bases, with 17 bases between. The CDR3 runs to 16 residues. Germline V lookup: CDR1 MNHEY, CDR2 SVGAGI. CDR3 nucleotide sequence: TGTGCCAGCAGTTACCAGGTCAGGACAGATCCTGAAAAACTGTTTTTT. Translation: CASSYQVRTDPEKLFF.

This clonotype was counted ten times or more. The gene calls are TRBV6-5 and TRBJ2-5; perhaps TRBD1 as D (5 bases). The CDR3 spans 11 residues. V was pared by 6 bases and J by 7 bases, with 9 bases between. The germline V gene encodes CDR1 MNHEY and CDR2 SVGAGI. CDR3 sequence reads: CASRFQGTQYF. The CDR3 region has the DNA TGTGCCAGCAGGTTCCAGGGGACCCAGTACTTC.

This clonotype was detected many times. The rearrangement links TRBV27 to TRBJ1-5; TRBD1 matches 11 bases. The V segment lost 4 bases and the J segment 7 bases; nucleotides outside the gene matches: 6. The CDR3 loop spans 15 amino acids. Germline loops: CDR1 MNHEY, CDR2 SMNVEV (reference sequence). For the CDR3, the DNA is TGTGCCAGCAGTTCCGGGACAGGGGGAAAGCAGCCCCAGCATTTT. As protein: CASSSGTGGKQPQHF.